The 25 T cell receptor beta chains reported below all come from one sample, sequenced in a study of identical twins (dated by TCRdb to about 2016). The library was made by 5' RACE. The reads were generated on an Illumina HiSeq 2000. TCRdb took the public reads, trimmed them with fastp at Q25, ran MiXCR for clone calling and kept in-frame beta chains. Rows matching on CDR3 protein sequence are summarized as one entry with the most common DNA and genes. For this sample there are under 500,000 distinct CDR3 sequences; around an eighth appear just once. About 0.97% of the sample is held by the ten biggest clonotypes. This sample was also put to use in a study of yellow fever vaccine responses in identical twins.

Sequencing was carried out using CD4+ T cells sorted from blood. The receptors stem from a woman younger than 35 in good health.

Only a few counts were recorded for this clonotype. DNA of the CDR3: TGTGCCTTACACGGACTAGCGGGGGGAGGTTCCCAAGAGACCCAGTACTTC. Its protein is CALHGLAGGGSQETQYF. The chain joins TRBV30 to TRBJ2-5; the match to TRBD2 covers 14 bases. The CDR3 totals 17 residues. In germline, CDR1 is GTSNPN, CDR2 SVGIG (reference sequence). The V gene end was trimmed by 7 bases and the J gene end by 1 base; junction bases not matched to a gene: 11.

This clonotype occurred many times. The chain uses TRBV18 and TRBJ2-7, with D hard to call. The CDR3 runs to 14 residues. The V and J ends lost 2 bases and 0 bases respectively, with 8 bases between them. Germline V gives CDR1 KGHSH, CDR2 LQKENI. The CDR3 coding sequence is TGTGCCAGCTCACCAGCGCCTGGCTCCTACGAGCAGTACTTC. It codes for CASSPAPGSYEQYF.

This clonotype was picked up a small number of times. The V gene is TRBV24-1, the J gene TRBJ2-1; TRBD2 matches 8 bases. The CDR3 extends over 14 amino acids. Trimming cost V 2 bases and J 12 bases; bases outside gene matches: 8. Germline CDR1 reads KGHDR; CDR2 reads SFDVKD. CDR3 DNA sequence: TGTGCCACCAGTGATTCGGGGGGGACCCTTCGGCAGTTCTTC. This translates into CATSDSGGTLRQFF.

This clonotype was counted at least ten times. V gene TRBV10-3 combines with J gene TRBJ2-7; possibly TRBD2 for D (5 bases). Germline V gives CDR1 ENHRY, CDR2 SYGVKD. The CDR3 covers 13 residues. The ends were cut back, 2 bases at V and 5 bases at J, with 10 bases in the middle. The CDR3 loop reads CAISETRGNEQYF. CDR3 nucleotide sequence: TGTGCCATCAGTGAGACTCGAGGGAACGAGCAGTACTTC.

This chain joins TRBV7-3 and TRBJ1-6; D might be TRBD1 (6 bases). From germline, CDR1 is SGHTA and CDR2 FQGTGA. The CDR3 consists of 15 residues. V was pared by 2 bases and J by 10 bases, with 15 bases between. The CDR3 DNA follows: TGTGCCAGCAGCTTAGGGGGGCTTGGAACATCACCCCTCCACTTT. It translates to CASSLGGLGTSPLHF.

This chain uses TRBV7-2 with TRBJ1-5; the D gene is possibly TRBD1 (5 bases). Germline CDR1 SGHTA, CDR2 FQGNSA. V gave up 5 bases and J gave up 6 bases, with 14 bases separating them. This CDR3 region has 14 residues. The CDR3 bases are TGTGCCAGCAGCCGATTAGGGGCGGGTCAGCCCCAGCATTTT. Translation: CASSRLGAGQPQHF.

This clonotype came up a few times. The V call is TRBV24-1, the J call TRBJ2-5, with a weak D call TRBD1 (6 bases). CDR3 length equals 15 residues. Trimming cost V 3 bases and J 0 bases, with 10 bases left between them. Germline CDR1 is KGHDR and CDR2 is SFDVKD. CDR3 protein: CATSDRGQNQETQYF. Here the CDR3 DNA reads TGTGCCACCAGTGATCGAGGACAGAACCAAGAGACCCAGTACTTC.

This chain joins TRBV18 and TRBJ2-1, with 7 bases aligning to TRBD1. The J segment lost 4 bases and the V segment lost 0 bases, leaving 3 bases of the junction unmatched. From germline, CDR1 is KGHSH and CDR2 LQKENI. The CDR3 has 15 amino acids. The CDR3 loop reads CASSPPGQPYNEQFF. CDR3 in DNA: TGTGCCAGCTCACCACCGGGACAGCCTTACAATGAGCAGTTCTTC.

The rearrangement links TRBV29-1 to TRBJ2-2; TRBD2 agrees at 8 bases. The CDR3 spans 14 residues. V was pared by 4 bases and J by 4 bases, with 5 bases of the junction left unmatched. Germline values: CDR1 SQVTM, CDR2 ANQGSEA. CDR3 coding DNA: TGCAGCGTTGGGAGCGGGGGCGTCACCGGGGAGCTGTTTTTT. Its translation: CSVGSGGVTGELFF.

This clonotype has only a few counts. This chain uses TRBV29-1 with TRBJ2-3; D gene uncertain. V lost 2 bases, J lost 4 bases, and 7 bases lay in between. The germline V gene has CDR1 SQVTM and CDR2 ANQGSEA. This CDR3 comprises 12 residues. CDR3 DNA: TGCAGCGTTGAATTTGGTCCAGATACGCAGTATTTT. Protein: CSVEFGPDTQYF.

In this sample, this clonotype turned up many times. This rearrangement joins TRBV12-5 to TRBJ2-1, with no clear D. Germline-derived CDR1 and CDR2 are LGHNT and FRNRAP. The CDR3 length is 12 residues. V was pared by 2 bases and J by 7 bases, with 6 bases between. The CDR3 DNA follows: TGTGCTAGTGGTTTGTTCCTTAATGAGCAGTTCTTC. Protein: CASGLFLNEQFF.

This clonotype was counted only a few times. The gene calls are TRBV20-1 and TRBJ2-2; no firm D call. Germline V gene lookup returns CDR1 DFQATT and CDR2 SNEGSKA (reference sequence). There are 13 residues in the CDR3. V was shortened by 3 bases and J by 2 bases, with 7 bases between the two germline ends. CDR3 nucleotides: TGCAGTGCTAGCCCTGTTAACACCGGGGAGCTGTTTTTT. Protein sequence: CSASPVNTGELFF.

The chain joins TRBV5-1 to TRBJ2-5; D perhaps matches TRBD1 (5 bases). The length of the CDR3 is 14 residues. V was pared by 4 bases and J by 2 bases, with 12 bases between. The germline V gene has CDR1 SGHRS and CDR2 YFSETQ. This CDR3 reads CASSADSAQETQYF. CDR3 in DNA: TGCGCCAGCAGCGCCGACAGCGCGCAAGAGACCCAGTACTTC.

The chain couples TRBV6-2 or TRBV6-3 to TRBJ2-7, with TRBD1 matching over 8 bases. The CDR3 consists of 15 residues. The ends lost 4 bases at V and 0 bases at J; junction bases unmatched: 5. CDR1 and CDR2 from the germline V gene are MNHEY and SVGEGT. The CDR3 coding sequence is TGTGCCAGCAGTTGGTACAGGGGGAACTCCTACGAGCAGTACTTC. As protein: CASSWYRGNSYEQYF.

DNA for the CDR3: TGTGCCAGCAGTTTAAACCTCCAAGAGACCCAGTACTTC. Its translation is CASSLNLQETQYF. This chain uses TRBV12-3 or TRBV12-4 with TRBJ2-5; no reliable D call. Trimming pared 2 bases from V and 1 base from J, leaving 5 bases between. This CDR3 is built from 13 residues.

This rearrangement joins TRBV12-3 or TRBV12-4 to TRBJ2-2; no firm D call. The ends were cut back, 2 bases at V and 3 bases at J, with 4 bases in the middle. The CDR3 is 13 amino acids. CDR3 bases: TGTGCCAGCAGTTTATTCTACACCGGGGAGCTGTTTTTT. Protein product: CASSLFYTGELFF.

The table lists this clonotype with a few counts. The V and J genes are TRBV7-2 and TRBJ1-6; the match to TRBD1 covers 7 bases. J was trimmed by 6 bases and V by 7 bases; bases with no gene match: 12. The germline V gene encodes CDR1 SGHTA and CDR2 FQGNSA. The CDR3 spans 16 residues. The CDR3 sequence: CASTTVGGLFNSPLHF. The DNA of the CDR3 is TGTGCCAGCACCACCGTAGGGGGCTTATTTAATTCACCCCTCCACTTT.

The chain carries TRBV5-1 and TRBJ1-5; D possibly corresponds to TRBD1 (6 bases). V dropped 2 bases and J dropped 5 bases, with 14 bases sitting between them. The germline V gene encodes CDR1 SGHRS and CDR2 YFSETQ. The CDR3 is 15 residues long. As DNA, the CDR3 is TGCGCCAGCAGCTTTGACGGGACATACGATCAGCCCCAGCATTTT. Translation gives CASSFDGTYDQPQHF.

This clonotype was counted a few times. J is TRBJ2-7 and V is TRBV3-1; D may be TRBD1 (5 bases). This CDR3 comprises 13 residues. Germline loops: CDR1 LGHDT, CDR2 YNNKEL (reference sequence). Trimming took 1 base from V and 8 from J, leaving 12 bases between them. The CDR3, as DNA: TGTGCCAGCAGCCAAGTAACGCAGGGCCAGCAGTACTTC. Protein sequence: CASSQVTQGQQYF.

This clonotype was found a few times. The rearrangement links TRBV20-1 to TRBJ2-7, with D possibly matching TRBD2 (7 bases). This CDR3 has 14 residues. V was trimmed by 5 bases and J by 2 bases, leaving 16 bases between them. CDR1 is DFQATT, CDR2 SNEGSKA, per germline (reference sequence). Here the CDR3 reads CSARRGGGAYEQYF. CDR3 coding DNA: TGCAGTGCTCGCCGGGGAGGGGGGGCCTACGAGCAGTACTTC.

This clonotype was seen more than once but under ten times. CDR3 nucleotides: TGTGCCAGTACTCCTAGGGCTAGCGGGGGCCGCAATGAGCAGTTCTTC. Its protein product is CASTPRASGGRNEQFF. This sequence joins TRBV6-1 and TRBJ2-1, with TRBD2 matching over 10 bases. Germline V CDR1 and CDR2: MNHNS, SASEGT. The V segment lost 9 bases and the J segment 6 bases; nucleotides outside the gene matches: 14. The CDR3 contains 16 residues.

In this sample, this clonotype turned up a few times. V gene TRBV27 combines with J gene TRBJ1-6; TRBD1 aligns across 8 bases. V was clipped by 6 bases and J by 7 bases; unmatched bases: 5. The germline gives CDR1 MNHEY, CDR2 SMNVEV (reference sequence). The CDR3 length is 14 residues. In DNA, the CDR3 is TGTGCCAGCAGGACGGACAGGGACAATTCACCCCTCCACTTT. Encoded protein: CASRTDRDNSPLHF.

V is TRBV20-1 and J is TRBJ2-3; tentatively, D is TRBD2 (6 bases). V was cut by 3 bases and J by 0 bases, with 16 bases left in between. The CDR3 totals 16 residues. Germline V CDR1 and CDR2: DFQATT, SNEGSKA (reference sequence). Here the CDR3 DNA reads TGCAGTGCTAGGGAACCCCGAGGACTAAGCACAGATACGCAGTATTTT. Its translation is CSAREPRGLSTDTQYF.

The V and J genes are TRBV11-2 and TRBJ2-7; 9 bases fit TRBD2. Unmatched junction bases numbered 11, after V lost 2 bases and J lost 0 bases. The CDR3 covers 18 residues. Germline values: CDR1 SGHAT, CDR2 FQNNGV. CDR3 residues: CASSLLGSGGLSSYEQYF. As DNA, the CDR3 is TGTGCCAGCAGCTTACTGGGTAGCGGGGGTTTGAGCTCCTACGAGCAGTACTTC.

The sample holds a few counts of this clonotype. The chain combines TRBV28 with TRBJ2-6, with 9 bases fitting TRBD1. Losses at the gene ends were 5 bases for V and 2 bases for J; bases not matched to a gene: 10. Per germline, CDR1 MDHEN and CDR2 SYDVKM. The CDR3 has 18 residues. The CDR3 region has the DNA TGTGCCAGCAGTCTGAACAGGGGGCTCATGGCTGGGGCCAACGTCCTGACTTTC. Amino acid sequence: CASSLNRGLMAGANVLTF.